Listed below are T cell receptor beta chains from one sample, sequenced in a study of Graves' ophthalmopathy and Graves' hyperthyroidism. TCRdb re-called the multiplex PCR reads through MiXCR, storing one row per CDR3 protein. The sample lists roughly 410,000 distinct CDR3 sequences; approximately 15% were seen once. Sequences were obtained from peripheral blood. The receptors were sampled from a woman in her late teens or twenties with stable Graves' hyperthyroidism. CDR3s include the opening cysteine and the closing phenylalanine or tryptophan. A D gene is named only where the DNA matches it firmly. Clone size is not always given. Where it is, it says once, few, many or a class for expanded clones.

TRBV6-1	TRBJ2-7	many	-	CASSAGLPGTTSFHEQYF	TGTGCCAGCAGTGCTGGCCTCCCGGGTACGACGAGTTTCCACGAGCAGTACTTC
TRBV3-1	TRBJ2-5	-	-	CASSQVMGQETQYF	TGTGCCAGCAGCCAAGTGATGGGGCAAGAGACCCAGTACTTC
TRBV4-1	TRBJ1-5	many	TRBD1	CASSQDRDSRNQPQHF	TGCGCCAGCAGCCAAGACCGGGACAGTCGCAATCAGCCCCAGCATTTT
TRBV6-2/TRBV6-3	TRBJ2-7	many	TRBD1	CASSTDRDSSYEQYF	TGTGCCAGCAGCACTGATAGGGACAGTTCCTACGAGCAGTACTTC
TRBV20-1	TRBJ1-2	many	-	CSARDPHTGTYGYTF	TGCAGTGCTAGAGATCCTCATACAGGGACCTATGGCTACACCTTC
TRBV19	TRBJ2-5	many	TRBD2	CASKTSGGARETQYF	TGTGCCAGCAAGACTAGCGGGGGGGCGAGAGAGACCCAGTACTTC
TRBV7-2	TRBJ1-5	many	-	CASSGDSNQPQHF	TGTGCCAGCTCGGGAGATAGCAATCAGCCCCAGCATTTT
TRBV7-2	TRBJ1-2	many	-	CASSLALDEGGYTF	TGTGCCAGCAGCTTAGCGTTAGATGAGGGTGGCTACACCTTC
TRBV28	TRBJ2-7	many	-	CASSHDRALSYEQYF	TGTGCCAGCAGCCACGACAGAGCCCTCTCCTACGAGCAGTACTTC
TRBV2	TRBJ2-2	many	-	CASRGAAPNTGELFF	TGTGCCAGCAGGGGAGCGGCGCCGAACACCGGGGAGCTGTTTTTT
TRBV20-1	TRBJ1-1	many	-	CSARATTEAFF	TGCAGTGCTAGGGCGACGACTGAAGCTTTCTTT
TRBV7-6	TRBJ1-1	many	-	CASSHQAGGEAFF	TGTGCCAGCAGCCACCAGGCTGGCGGTGAAGCTTTCTTT
TRBV11-2	TRBJ1-5	many	-	CASSLTQGQPQHF	TGTGCCAGCAGCTTAACCCAGGGGCAGCCCCAGCATTTT
TRBV6-5	TRBJ1-2	-	TRBD1	CASSYNARDRDSYGYTF	TGTGCCAGCAGTTACAATGCCCGGGACAGGGATTCCTATGGCTACACCTTC
TRBV5-1	TRBJ2-5	many	TRBD1	CASSLSQGAGETQYF	TGCGCCAGCAGCTTATCACAGGGGGCCGGGGAGACCCAGTACTTC
TRBV5-1	TRBJ1-5	-	TRBD1	CASSLTGVDQPQHF	TGCGCCAGCAGCCTCACAGGGGTTGATCAGCCCCAGCATTTT
TRBV5-1	TRBJ1-5	many	TRBD1	CASRSGTAGNQPQHF	TGCGCCAGCAGGTCCGGGACAGCCGGCAATCAGCCCCAGCATTTT
TRBV12-3/TRBV12-4	TRBJ1-1	many	TRBD1	CASTSGRTGRTEAFF	TGTGCCAGCACCTCAGGGAGGACAGGGCGCACTGAAGCTTTCTTT
TRBV6-1	TRBJ2-4	many	TRBD1	CASALEITGGNIQYF	TGTGCCAGCGCCCTCGAAATTACAGGGGGAAACATTCAGTACTTC
TRBV2	TRBJ2-7	many	TRBD2	CASSGLATYEQYF	TGTGCCAGCAGTGGACTAGCGACCTACGAGCAGTACTTC
TRBV2	TRBJ1-2	many	-	CASSELGQINYGYTF	TGTGCCAGCAGTGAATTGGGACAAATTAACTATGGCTACACCTTC
TRBV7-3	TRBJ2-5	many	-	CASSLSARETQYF	TGTGCCAGCAGCTTAAGTGCCCGGGAGACCCAGTACTTC